This T cell receptor beta chain was recovered during a study of cytomegalovirus exposure and HLA in healthy donors. Germline values: CDR1 SGHRS, CDR2 YFSETQ. The CDR3 contains 12 residues. Trimming stripped 0 bases from V and 5 bases from J, with 5 bases between. As to this clone: Its target is unknown. Other nucleotide sequences from this sample produce the same CDR3.

Both 60 Vbeta primers and 13 Jbeta primers went into the PCR. Using immunoSEQ multiplex PCR, the repertoire was profiled, and TCRdb retains in-frame clones only, with some absent. The table lists approximately 190,000 clones, over 65% of them singletons. Study results and caveats: The authors listed 150 to 200 TCR beta chains as cytomegalovirus-associated. Follow-up analysis found HLA locus-dependent TCR association rates, highest for DRB1 and lowest for HLA-C.

Source material: PBMCs. The rearrangement joins TRBV5-1 to TRBJ1-2, with D unclear. This clonotype was obtained from a boy between 2 and 15 years old in good health and CMV-seronegative. For the CDR3, the DNA is TGCGCCAGCAGCTTGGGGCAGTATGGCTACACCTTC. Its protein is CASSLGQYGYTF.